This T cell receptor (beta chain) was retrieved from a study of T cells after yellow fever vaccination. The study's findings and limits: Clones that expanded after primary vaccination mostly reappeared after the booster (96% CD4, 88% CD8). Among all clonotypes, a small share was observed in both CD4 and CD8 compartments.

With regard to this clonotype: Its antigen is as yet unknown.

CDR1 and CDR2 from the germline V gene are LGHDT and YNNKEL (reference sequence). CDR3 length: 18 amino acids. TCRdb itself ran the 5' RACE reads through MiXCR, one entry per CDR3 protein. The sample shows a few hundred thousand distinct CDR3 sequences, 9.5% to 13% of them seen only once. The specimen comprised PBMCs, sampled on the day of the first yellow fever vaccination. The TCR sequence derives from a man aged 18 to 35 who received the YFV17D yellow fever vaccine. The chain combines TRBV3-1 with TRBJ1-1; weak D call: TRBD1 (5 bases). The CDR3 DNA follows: TGTACCCGCAGTCCATCCCGTCGGGGGATTTTAGTGAACACTGAAGCTTTCTTT. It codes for CTRSPSRRGILVNTEAFF.